Listed below are T cell receptor beta chains from one sample, sequenced in a study of beta chain features in type 1 diabetes. The repertoire was sequenced with immunoSEQ multiplex PCR; TCRdb's copy has only in-frame clones and lacks some. The repertoire holds about 360,000 clones, roughly 13% seen once, with approximately 0.011% in the top ten. Material for sequencing was naive CD4+ T cells from blood. The source is a woman aged 18-29 years with type 1 diabetes. CDR3s include the opening cysteine and the closing phenylalanine or tryptophan. A D gene is named only where the DNA matches it firmly. Expanded clones are given a class, and other clones once, few, many or no size at all.

clone_size: NA
j_call: TRBJ1-2
d_call: NA
v_call: TRBV7-8
cdr3_aa: CASSRRDGQFYGYTF
cdr3_nt: TGTGCCAGCAGCCGCCGGGACGGACAGTTCTATGGCTACACCTTC

clone_size: few
j_call: TRBJ2-2
d_call: NA
v_call: TRBV11-3
cdr3_aa: CASSPTWRHTGELFF
cdr3_nt: TGTGCCAGCAGCCCTACGTGGCGGCACACCGGGGAGCTGTTTTTT

clone_size: NA
j_call: TRBJ2-7
d_call: TRBD1
v_call: TRBV7-9
cdr3_aa: CASSRQGRYEQYF
cdr3_nt: TGTGCCAGCAGCCGACAGGGAAGATACGAGCAGTACTTC

clone_size: few
j_call: TRBJ1-1
d_call: NA
v_call: TRBV18
cdr3_aa: CASSPPTGMNTEAFF
cdr3_nt: TGTGCCAGCTCGCCCCCGACAGGAATGAACACTGAAGCTTTCTTT

clone_size: NA
j_call: TRBJ2-7
d_call: NA
v_call: TRBV11-2
cdr3_aa: CASSFPTTGEQYF
cdr3_nt: TGTGCCAGCAGCTTCCCAACCACAGGCGAGCAGTACTTC

clone_size: few
j_call: TRBJ2-1
d_call: NA
v_call: TRBV7-9
cdr3_aa: CASSLPGSLYNEQFF
cdr3_nt: TGTGCCAGCAGCTTGCCAGGGTCCCTCTACAATGAGCAGTTCTTC

clone_size: few
j_call: TRBJ2-7
d_call: NA
v_call: TRBV5-1
cdr3_aa: CASSLYGVSSYEQYF
cdr3_nt: TGCGCCAGCAGCTTGTACGGGGTCTCTTCCTACGAGCAGTACTTC

clone_size: NA
j_call: TRBJ2-7
d_call: NA
v_call: TRBV5-1
cdr3_aa: CASSLRSSVQAYEQYF
cdr3_nt: TGCGCCAGCAGCCTTCGTTCTAGCGTCCAAGCCTACGAGCAGTACTTC

clone_size: NA
j_call: TRBJ1-4
d_call: TRBD1
v_call: TRBV6-5
cdr3_aa: CASSYPTGIDEKLFF
cdr3_nt: TGTGCCAGCAGTTACCCGACAGGGATCGATGAAAAACTGTTTTTT

clone_size: few
j_call: TRBJ2-3
d_call: TRBD2
v_call: TRBV18
cdr3_aa: CASSPGLAGGYSTDTQYF
cdr3_nt: TGTGCCAGCTCACCAGGACTAGCGGGAGGGTACAGCACAGATACGCAGTATTTT

clone_size: NA
j_call: TRBJ1-2
d_call: NA
v_call: TRBV11-2
cdr3_aa: CASSIGQPPNYGYTF
cdr3_nt: TGTGCCAGCAGCATCGGACAGCCTCCCAACTATGGCTACACCTTC

clone_size: few
j_call: TRBJ2-5
d_call: NA
v_call: TRBV14
cdr3_aa: CASATRRETQYF
cdr3_nt: TGTGCCAGCGCGACTAGGCGGGAGACCCAGTACTTC

clone_size: few
j_call: TRBJ1-6
d_call: NA
v_call: TRBV25-1
cdr3_aa: CASSLPGASPLHF
cdr3_nt: TGTGCCAGCAGTTTGCCAGGGGCCTCACCCCTCCACTTT

clone_size: few
j_call: TRBJ2-3
d_call: TRBD2
v_call: TRBV5-1
cdr3_aa: CASSLATSGKPTDTQYF
cdr3_nt: TGCGCCAGCAGCTTGGCAACTAGCGGAAAGCCCACAGATACGCAGTATTTT

clone_size: few
j_call: TRBJ1-5
d_call: NA
v_call: TRBV7-9
cdr3_aa: CASSLSLSNQPQHF
cdr3_nt: TGTGCCAGCAGCTTGAGCCTGAGCAATCAGCCCCAGCATTTT

clone_size: NA
j_call: TRBJ2-5
d_call: TRBD2
v_call: TRBV25-1
cdr3_aa: CASKVREGTETQYF
cdr3_nt: TGTGCCAGCAAGGTGCGGGAGGGCACCGAGACCCAGTACTTC

clone_size: NA
j_call: TRBJ1-5
d_call: NA
v_call: TRBV7-9
cdr3_aa: CASTTAGMWPQHF
cdr3_nt: TGTGCCAGCACAACCGCGGGGATGTGGCCCCAGCATTTT

clone_size: few
j_call: TRBJ2-1
d_call: NA
v_call: TRBV30
cdr3_aa: CAWTAYNEQFF
cdr3_nt: TGTGCCTGGACAGCCTACAATGAGCAGTTCTTC

clone_size: few
j_call: TRBJ2-1
d_call: NA
v_call: TRBV30
cdr3_aa: CAWSVGLVNNEQFF
cdr3_nt: TGTGCCTGGAGTGTCGGTCTAGTCAACAATGAGCAGTTCTTC

clone_size: NA
j_call: TRBJ2-7
d_call: TRBD1
v_call: TRBV29-1
cdr3_aa: CSVADRDIYEQYF
cdr3_nt: TGCAGCGTTGCGGACAGGGATATCTACGAGCAGTACTTC

clone_size: NA
j_call: TRBJ2-3
d_call: NA
v_call: TRBV4-1
cdr3_aa: CASSQMGRGDTDTQYF
cdr3_nt: TGCGCCAGCAGCCAGATGGGCCGGGGAGACACAGATACGCAGTATTTT

clone_size: few
j_call: TRBJ2-7
d_call: NA
v_call: TRBV10-3
cdr3_aa: CATPGYNEQYF
cdr3_nt: TGTGCCACCCCGGGGTATAACGAGCAGTACTTC

clone_size: few
j_call: TRBJ2-3
d_call: NA
v_call: TRBV28
cdr3_aa: CASSQDSTDTQYF
cdr3_nt: TGTGCCAGCAGTCAAGACAGTACAGATACGCAGTATTTT

clone_size: few
j_call: TRBJ1-4
d_call: NA
v_call: TRBV6-6
cdr3_aa: CASSYPEDSEKLFF
cdr3_nt: TGTGCCAGCAGTTACCCGGAGGACAGTGAAAAACTGTTTTTT

clone_size: few
j_call: TRBJ2-1
d_call: NA
v_call: TRBV5-4
cdr3_aa: CASSLGGVDEQFF
cdr3_nt: TGTGCCAGCAGCTTGGGCGGGGTTGATGAGCAGTTCTTC

clone_size: NA
j_call: TRBJ2-7
d_call: NA
v_call: TRBV5-4
cdr3_aa: CASSSEGTSYEQYF
cdr3_nt: TGTGCCAGCAGCTCAGAAGGGACTTCATACGAGCAGTACTTC

clone_size: NA
j_call: TRBJ1-6
d_call: NA
v_call: TRBV5-1
cdr3_aa: CASSLVSQGISPLHF
cdr3_nt: TGCGCCAGCAGCTTGGTAAGCCAGGGCATCTCACCCCTCCACTTT

clone_size: NA
j_call: TRBJ2-3
d_call: TRBD1
v_call: TRBV5-1
cdr3_aa: CASSYLPGQGSTDTQYF
cdr3_nt: TGCGCCAGCAGCTACCTACCGGGACAGGGATCGACAGATACGCAGTATTTT

clone_size: few
j_call: TRBJ2-2
d_call: TRBD1
v_call: TRBV2
cdr3_aa: CASSVGTANTGELFF
cdr3_nt: TGTGCCAGCAGTGTAGGGACAGCGAACACCGGGGAGCTGTTTTTT

clone_size: NA
j_call: TRBJ2-7
d_call: TRBD2
v_call: TRBV6-6
cdr3_aa: CASSYGRAYEQYF
cdr3_nt: TGTGCCAGCAGTTACGGGAGGGCCTACGAGCAGTACTTC

clone_size: NA
j_call: TRBJ1-2
d_call: TRBD1
v_call: TRBV9
cdr3_aa: CASSAQGAASGGYTF
cdr3_nt: TGTGCCAGCAGCGCGCAGGGGGCCGCTTCGGGGGGCTACACCTTC

clone_size: few
j_call: TRBJ1-2
d_call: NA
v_call: TRBV18
cdr3_aa: CASSPLRGLEGYTF
cdr3_nt: TGTGCCAGCTCACCATTAAGGGGCCTGGAGGGCTACACCTTC

clone_size: few
j_call: TRBJ1-4
d_call: NA
v_call: TRBV7-2
cdr3_aa: CASSLSSGLSEKLFF
cdr3_nt: TGTGCCAGCAGCTTATCGTCCGGACTGTCTGAAAAACTGTTTTTT

clone_size: NA
j_call: TRBJ2-5
d_call: NA
v_call: TRBV5-1
cdr3_aa: CASSQQETQYF
cdr3_nt: TGCGCCAGCAGCCAACAGGAGACCCAGTACTTC

clone_size: once
j_call: TRBJ2-3
d_call: NA
v_call: TRBV7-2
cdr3_aa: CASSSQGSTDTQYF
cdr3_nt: TGTGCCAGCAGCTCCCAGGGCAGCACAGATACGCAGTATTTT

clone_size: NA
j_call: TRBJ2-7
d_call: NA
v_call: TRBV7-9
cdr3_aa: CASSGEGGTYEQYF
cdr3_nt: TGTGCCAGCAGCGGAGAAGGCGGCACCTACGAGCAGTACTTC

clone_size: few
j_call: TRBJ2-1
d_call: NA
v_call: TRBV28
cdr3_aa: CASSPMLAGEQFF
cdr3_nt: TGTGCCAGCAGTCCCATGCTAGCTGGCGAGCAGTTCTTC

clone_size: NA
j_call: TRBJ2-7
d_call: TRBD1
v_call: TRBV7-9
cdr3_aa: CASSLSGTGAYEQYF
cdr3_nt: TGTGCCAGCAGCTTATCCGGGACAGGGGCCTACGAGCAGTACTTC

clone_size: few
j_call: TRBJ2-1
d_call: TRBD2
v_call: TRBV30
cdr3_aa: CAWSLLAGVYNEQFF
cdr3_nt: TGTGCCTGGAGTTTACTAGCGGGAGTCTACAATGAGCAGTTCTTC

clone_size: few
j_call: TRBJ1-2
d_call: NA
v_call: TRBV4-3
cdr3_aa: CASSQGRAVTGYTF
cdr3_nt: TGCGCCAGCAGCCAAGGCAGGGCGGTGACTGGCTACACCTTC